This record covers a single T cell receptor beta chain. The record originates from a study of T cells in Graves' hyperthyroidism and ophthalmopathy. CDR1 is SGHTA and CDR2 is FQGNSA in the germline V gene. This CDR3 has 13 amino acids. The trim removed 5 bases at V and 4 bases at J, leaving 4 bases unmatched. TCR beta CDR3 region amplification was performed from RNA transcripts. HTBI primers were the set used in a first-round RT-PCR of the TCR CDR3. TCRdb independently ran MiXCR on the multiplex PCR reads; one entry per CDR3 protein. The sample has approximately 870,000 distinct CDR3 sequences, 35% to 45% seen once; the top ten hold 8.9%.

This TCR came from a man between 18 and 29 years old with Graves' hyperthyroidism. The chain uses TRBV7-2 and TRBJ2-5, with 7 bases that match TRBD2. Material: blood. The CDR3 reads CASSKAGLETQYF. The DNA for the CDR3 is TGTGCCAGCAGCAAAGCGGGGTTAGAGACCCAGTACTTC. The complete variable domain, with remaining parts taken from reference TRBV7-2 and TRBJ2-5, reads GAGVSQSPSNKVTEKGKDVELRCDPISGHTALYWYRQSLGQGLEFLIYFQGNSAPDKSGLPSDRFSAERTGGSVSTLTIQRTQQEDSAVYLCASSKAGLETQYFGPGTRLLVL.